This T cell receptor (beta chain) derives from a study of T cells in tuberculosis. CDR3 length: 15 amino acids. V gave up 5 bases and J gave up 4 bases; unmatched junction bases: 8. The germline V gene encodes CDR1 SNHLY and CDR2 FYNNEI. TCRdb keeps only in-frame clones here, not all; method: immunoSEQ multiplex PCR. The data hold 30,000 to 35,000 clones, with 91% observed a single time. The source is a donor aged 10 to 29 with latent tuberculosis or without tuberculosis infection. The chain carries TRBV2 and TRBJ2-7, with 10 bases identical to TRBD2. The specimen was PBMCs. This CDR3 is CASSFLAGVEYEQYF. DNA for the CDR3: TGTGCCAGCAGTTTTCTAGCGGGAGTTGAATACGAGCAGTACTTC.